This T cell receptor (beta chain) came from a study of T cell repertoires in cytomegalovirus infection. Study overall: Public TCR beta signatures indicated both CMV infection and matching HLA type.

The table lists this clonotype with a few counts. As yet, its antigen is unknown. TCRdb reprocessed the reads with MiXCR, giving one entry per CDR3 protein. Altogether 150,000 to 200,000 distinct CDR3 sequences are present, less than 25% being singletons, with the ten largest covering roughly 27%. CDR3 length: 16 amino acids. Germline CDR1 and CDR2: SGHVS and FQNEAQ. The ends were cut back, 5 bases at V and 8 bases at J, with 21 bases in the middle. Findings and caveats of the study: Based on cumulative public TCR beta family frequency, carriers of CMV plus the relevant HLA were identified.

The receptor comes from a human donor in good health (CMV status not recorded). Some clones in this sample may be carry-over from other donors' samples. The chain carries TRBV7-8 and TRBJ1-4, with unresolved D. The source was CD8+ T cells from cultured PBMCs, collected from culture after CMV antigen stimulation. The CDR3 nucleotides are TGTGCCAGCAGCCCTTATTCCATTCTGGGATCGGAAAAACTGTTTTTT. Translated: CASSPYSILGSEKLFF.